The 3 T cell receptor delta chains below come from one sample, sequenced in a study of gamma-delta chains in newborns, infants, children. TCRdb fed the reads to CATT. The table has about 3,800 delta-chain clones, approximately 2% seen once. The sample comprised blood. The receptors stem from a child who was a newborn, infant or young child, either healthy, febrile or measles-vaccinated (not recorded which).

Note on this clone: A read error may be the cause here, since a much bigger clone is one base away. Other DNA sequences in this sample translate to the same CDR3. V is TRDV2 and J is TRDJ3, with 12 bases that match TRDD3. CDR3 length: 20 amino acids. Germline V CDR1 and CDR2: GEAIGNYY, EKD. The CDR3 protein is CACDTVLGDTSSWDTRQMFF. CDR3 nucleotide sequence: TGTGCCTGCGACACCGTACTGGGGGATACCAGCTCCTGGGACACCCGACAGATGTTTTTC.

With respect to this clone: The likely explanation is a read error, given a far larger clone one base away. Other DNA sequences within the sample encode an identical CDR3. The J gene is TRDJ3, the V gene TRDV2; tentatively, D is TRDD3 (6 bases). The CDR3 totals 15 residues. CDR1 is GEAIGNYY, CDR2 EKD, per germline. CDR3 in amino acids: CACDTGYWDTRQMFF. CDR3 DNA sequence: TGTGCCTGTGACACCGGATACTGGGACACCCGGCAGATGTTTTTC.

This clone rates as medium-sized. This chain links TRAV29/DV5 with TRDJ1; no firm D call. CDR3 length: 17 amino acids. Germline V gives CDR1 NSMFDY, CDR2 ISSIKDK. V gave up 1 base and J gave up 1 base, with 20 bases separating them. DNA of the CDR3: TGTGCAGCAAGCATACCTAGTCCGACCGCTGCCACCGATAAACTCATCTTT. It is translated as CAASIPSPTAATDKLIF.